Listed below are T cell receptor beta chains from one sample, sequenced in a study of CXCR3-negative and CXCR3-positive naive CD8 T cells. Using the 5' RACE reads, TCRdb records one entry per CDR3 protein without DNA. The sample data list tens of thousands of distinct CDR3 sequences. Sequenced sample: memory CD8+ T cells from blood. All receptors derive from a human donor in good health. Some clones in this sample may be carry-over from other donors' samples. CDR3s include the opening cysteine and the closing phenylalanine or tryptophan. Fields, in order: V gene, clone size, J gene, CDR3 protein. Rows may omit the clone size; those that give it use once, few, many or a size class.

v_gene: TRBV29-1; abundance: -; j_gene: TRBJ2-1; CDR3aa: CSVPQGTFLHNEQFF
v_gene: TRBV6-5; abundance: -; j_gene: TRBJ2-5; CDR3aa: CASSPSFEGSGGETQYF
v_gene: TRBV15; abundance: medium-sized; j_gene: TRBJ2-2; CDR3aa: CATSRDGPEAGELFF
v_gene: TRBV18; abundance: -; j_gene: TRBJ2-1; CDR3aa: CASSPGGGEQFF
v_gene: TRBV29-1; abundance: -; j_gene: TRBJ1-2; CDR3aa: CSAPGGGGYTF
v_gene: TRBV3-1; abundance: -; j_gene: TRBJ2-7; CDR3aa: CASSHKISTGESTTYEQYF
v_gene: TRBV23-1; abundance: -; j_gene: TRBJ1-4; CDR3aa: CASEQGATNEKLFF
v_gene: TRBV5-1; abundance: -; j_gene: TRBJ2-1; CDR3aa: CASRGQGMNEQFF
v_gene: TRBV25-1; abundance: -; j_gene: TRBJ2-4; CDR3aa: CASSERTANIQYF
v_gene: TRBV29-1; abundance: -; j_gene: TRBJ2-3; CDR3aa: CSVVSQGHDTQYF
v_gene: TRBV27; abundance: -; j_gene: TRBJ1-2; CDR3aa: CASSSSRVSDGYTF
v_gene: TRBV29-1; abundance: -; j_gene: TRBJ2-7; CDR3aa: CSVEGDGGSYEQYF